This TCR beta chain was retrieved from a study of blood T cell repertoires in COVID-19. About the research overall: Sites across the United States, Italy and Spain contributed samples from acute and convalescent COVID-19. The cDNA or gDNA used as material had been derived from T cells, B-cell-depleted T cells, or PBMCs.

Germline-derived CDR1 and CDR2 are SGHRS and YFSETQ. This CDR3 comprises 15 residues. V gave up 4 bases and J gave up 1 base; unmatched junction bases: 5. In the source study's methods: Researchers report that nucleated cell counts were estimated from reference gene primer amplification. Assay used: immunoSEQ multiplex PCR; TCRdb lists only in-frame clones, some missing. That table supplies the V and J calls and clone size; D and trimming were determined from the DNA. The profile shows tens of thousands of clones, just over 85% of them singletons. Sequenced input: peripheral blood. This chain joins TRBV5-1 and TRBJ2-4, with TRBD1 matching over 7 bases. This sequence was found in a human donor in a cohort sampled during active COVID-19. CDR3 DNA: TGCGCCAGCAGCCCAGGGGGTGGTGCCAAAAACATTCAGTACTTC. Encoded protein: CASSPGGGAKNIQYF.